This TCR beta chain was obtained from a study of brain T cells in children with intractable seizures. General study results and limits: Absence of clones before surgery may stem from lower sequencing depth. Only CDR3 sequence similarity suggested viral specificity, without known HCMV serostatus.

V lost 0 bases, J lost 0 bases, and 13 bases lay in between. CDR1 and CDR2 from the germline V gene are MNHEY and SMNVEV (reference sequence). The CDR3 sequence is 17 residues long. The time point denotes: blood from clinic visit 5 months post-surgery; TSC patient then seizure free. Patients received at least one anti-epileptic drug before surgery. Worth noting for this clone: Its antigen is unidentified.

Libraries were prepared by immunoSEQ multiplex PCR; TCRdb keeps only in-frame clonotypes and omits some of them. Of about 320,000 clones listed, roughly 93% were seen once; the top ten hold 5.7%. V and J are TRBV27 and TRBJ2-3, with a tentative D call TRBD1 (6 bases). The source material was peripheral blood, sampled more than 4 months after surgery. This TCR was sampled from a boy less than two years old with tuberous sclerosis and intractable seizures. The CDR3: CASSLSNRVWSTDTQYF. The CDR3 DNA is TGTGCCAGCAGTTTATCCAACAGGGTGTGGAGCACAGATACGCAGTATTTT.